These 22 T cell receptor beta chains were sequenced from one sample in a study of cytomegalovirus exposure and HLA in healthy donors (dated by TCRdb to 2016 to 2017). Libraries were built with the immunoSEQ multiplex PCR assay. TCRdb took this table from immuneACCESS and kept in-frame rearrangements with V and J called. Such tables lack part of the clones; where checked against another copy, unresolved V genes explain under half of the gap, and the rest is unexplained. This sample comprises under 85,000 clones, around 94% of them detected only once. The ten largest clones capture approximately 3.6% of the sample. The sample comprised PBMCs. Receptors were obtained from a woman younger than 30 in good health and CMV-seropositive.

This clone was detected a few times. This chain uses TRBV7-9 with TRBJ2-1; TRBD2 matches at 11 bases. V lost 5 bases and J lost 3; bases outside the gene matches: 6. CDR3 length equals 16 residues. CDR1 is SEHNR, CDR2 FQNEAQ, per germline (reference sequence). The CDR3 loop reads CASSHSGTSGYNEQFF. CDR3 in DNA: TGTGCCAGCAGCCATTCTGGGACTAGCGGCTACAATGAGCAGTTCTTC.

This chain links TRBV7-7 with TRBJ2-1; 10 bases map to TRBD2. The V segment lost 1 base and the J segment 9 bases; nucleotides outside the gene matches: 9. Germline CDR1 is SSHAT and CDR2 is FNYEAQ (reference sequence). This CDR3 is built from 16 residues. The CDR3 spells CASSLGLAGVGGEQFF. In DNA form, the CDR3 reads TGTGCCAGCAGCTTAGGTCTAGCGGGAGTCGGAGGTGAGCAGTTCTTC. Filled out from reference TRBV7-7 and TRBJ2-1, the complete variable domain reads GAGVSQSPRYKVTKRGQDVTLRCDPISSHATLYWYQQALGQGPEFLTYFNYEAQPDKSGLPSDRFSAERPEGSISTLTIQRTEQRDSAMYRCASSLGLAGVGGEQFFGPGTRLTVL.

The count of this clone is one. The CDR3 DNA reads as TGTGCCAGCAGTGAACGGGGACAGTTTGAGACTGAAGCTTTCTTT. Protein: CASSERGQFETEAFF. The chain uses TRBV27 and TRBJ1-1, with 7 positions matching TRBD1. The V gene's germline CDR1 is MNHEY and CDR2 SMNVEV (reference sequence). The ends lost 5 bases at V and 5 bases at J; junction bases unmatched: 11. The CDR3 is 15 residues long.

V gene TRBV7-9 combines with J gene TRBJ2-3, with D uncertain. The CDR3 runs 15 residues. V lost 5 bases and J lost 0, with 12 bases in between. From germline, CDR1 is SEHNR and CDR2 FQNEAQ (reference sequence). CDR3 amino acids: CASSPATFSTDTQYF. The DNA of the CDR3 is TGTGCCAGCAGCCCCGCGACATTTAGCACAGATACGCAGTATTTT.

The chain employs TRBV14 and TRBJ1-2; no reliable D call. Germline CDR1 reads SGHDN; CDR2 reads FVKESK. With 0 bases removed from V and 10 bases from J, the gap between germline ends came to 18 bases. There are 15 residues in the CDR3. The CDR3 nucleotides are TGTGCCAGCAGCCAAGATCTGAATCCTTGGCCTTCCTACACCTTC. Amino acids: CASSQDLNPWPSYTF.

This clone was detected once. V gene TRBV27 combines with J gene TRBJ2-1; D is possibly TRBD2 (6 bases). Germline loops: CDR1 MNHEY, CDR2 SMNVEV (reference sequence). The length of the CDR3 is 15 residues. Trimming pared 1 base from V and 4 bases from J, leaving 11 bases between. CDR3: CASSLFLALYNEQFF. As DNA, the CDR3 is TGTGCCAGCAGTTTATTTCTAGCGTTATACAATGAGCAGTTCTTC.

This chain uses TRBV30 with TRBJ2-1; TRBD2 agrees at 8 bases. The CDR3 spans 18 residues. V was pared by 0 bases and J by 1 base, with 11 bases of the junction left unmatched. The germline CDR1 and CDR2 sequences are GTSNPN and SVGIG (reference sequence). The CDR3 region has the DNA TGTGCCTGGAGTGTGTTGGGTCGCGGGAGGCGGTCCTACAATGAGCAGTTCTTC. It translates to CAWSVLGRGRRSYNEQFF.

The chain carries TRBV2 and TRBJ2-7; a weak D match, TRBD1 (5 bases). The germline V gene encodes CDR1 SNHLY and CDR2 FYNNEI. This CDR3 contains 13 residues. Between the trimmed V and J ends, which lost 6 bases and 5 bases, there was a span of 14 bases. The CDR3 here is CASRKGWGNEQYF. The DNA of the CDR3 is TGTGCCAGCAGGAAGGGGTGGGGCAACGAGCAGTACTTC.

The chain couples TRBV6-4 to TRBJ2-2, with TRBD1 matching over 9 bases. Germline CDR1 is MRHNA and CDR2 is SNTAGT. CDR3 length: 17 residues. J gave up 4 bases and V 0 bases, and 6 bases lay outside the gene matches. The CDR3 is CASSDSDRGGPTGELFF. In nucleotides, the CDR3 is TGTGCCAGCAGTGACTCAGACAGGGGGGGTCCCACCGGGGAGCTGTTTTTT.

V and J are TRBV6-5 and TRBJ1-4, with D hard to call. Germline CDR1 is MNHEY and CDR2 is SVGAGI. V gave up 3 bases and J gave up 4 bases, with 6 bases separating them. CDR3 size: 13 residues. The CDR3 reads CASSYGVNEKLFF. CDR3 DNA sequence: TGTGCCAGCAGTTATGGAGTTAATGAAAAACTGTTTTTT.

The V gene is TRBV28, the J gene TRBJ2-1, with 11 bases identical to TRBD2. Germline V gene sequence: CDR1 MDHEN, CDR2 SYDVKM. V lost 6 bases, J lost 4 bases, and 11 bases stayed unmatched. The CDR3 spans 17 residues. Written as DNA, the CDR3 is TGTGCCAGCAGCCCTCTCCTGGGGACTAGCGGTTACAATGAGCAGTTCTTC. Its protein is CASSPLLGTSGYNEQFF. The full variable domain, rest sourced from reference TRBV28 and TRBJ2-1, is DVKVTQSSRYLVKRTGEKVFLECVQDMDHENMFWYRQDPGLGLRLIYFSYDVKMKEKGDIPEGYSVSREKKERFSLILESASTNQTSMYLCASSPLLGTSGYNEQFFGPGTRLTVL.

The rearrangement joins TRBV19 to TRBJ2-3, with D perhaps matching TRBD2 (5 bases). V lost 7 bases and J 3 bases, leaving 20 bases between the germline ends. This CDR3 is 16 amino acids long. Germline loops: CDR1 LNHDA, CDR2 SQIVND (reference sequence). The CDR3 bases are TGTGCCAGTACCCCGACAATGAGACTACGTACAGATACGCAGTATTTT. It encodes CASTPTMRLRTDTQYF.

The V gene is TRBV7-9, the J gene TRBJ2-7, with 7 bases fitting TRBD1. Trimming took 6 bases from V and 5 from J; bases not matched to a gene: 4. Per germline, CDR1 SEHNR and CDR2 FQNEAQ (reference sequence). The length of the CDR3 is 12 residues. The CDR3 coding sequence is TGTGCCAGCAGGACAGGGACCAACGAGCAGTACTTC. Translation gives CASRTGTNEQYF.

The chain combines TRBV2 with TRBJ2-3; 10 bases fit TRBD2. The length of the CDR3 is 15 residues. V lost 4 bases and J lost 4; bases outside the gene matches: 5. CDR1 is SNHLY and CDR2 is FYNNEI in the germline V gene. The CDR3 protein is CASSGSGGAPDTQYF. The CDR3 region has the DNA TGTGCCAGCAGTGGGAGCGGGGGGGCCCCAGATACGCAGTATTTT.

CDR3 DNA: TGTGCCAGCAGTGTACCGGGTAGGGGGTATGGCTACACCTTC. It is translated as CASSVPGRGYGYTF. The chain recombines TRBV28 with TRBJ1-2; TRBD1 might be the D (6 bases). The CDR3 spans 14 residues. CDR1 MDHEN and CDR2 SYDVKM come from the germline V gene. Between the trimmed V and J ends, which lost 5 bases and 5 bases, there was a span of 15 bases.

This clone was observed a single time. The chain employs TRBV5-4 and TRBJ2-3; TRBD2 agrees at 9 bases. The CDR3 has 16 residues. Germline CDR1 SGHNT, CDR2 YYREEE (reference sequence). Trimming took 0 bases from V and 5 from J; bases not matched to a gene: 7. The CDR3 DNA follows: TGTGCCAGCAGCTTGGAGGTAGCGGGAGCGCGAGATACGCAGTATTTT. Its protein product is CASSLEVAGARDTQYF.

The chain combines TRBV6-6 with TRBJ1-6; 7 positions match TRBD1. In germline, CDR1 is MNHNY, CDR2 SVGAGI (reference sequence). The CDR3 is made up of 15 amino acids. Losses at the gene ends were 0 bases for V and 7 bases for J; bases not matched to a gene: 3. The CDR3 bases are TGTGCCAGCAGTTACTCGGGACAGCCGAATTCACCCCTCCACTTT. The encoded protein is CASSYSGQPNSPLHF.

This chain connects TRBV28 to TRBJ2-2, with 10 bases that match TRBD1. The CDR3 runs 15 residues. CDR1 MDHEN and CDR2 SYDVKM come from the germline V gene. The V segment lost 2 bases and the J segment 6 bases; nucleotides outside the gene matches: 3. The CDR3 region is CASSLPTGGSGELFF. CDR3 nucleotide sequence: TGTGCCAGCAGTTTACCGACAGGGGGCTCCGGGGAGCTGTTTTTT.

This chain connects TRBV2 to TRBJ2-1; TRBD2 matches at 7 bases. After removal of 1 base from V and 4 bases from J, the junction contained 1 base not matched to a gene. CDR3 length: 14 residues. Germline V CDR1 and CDR2: SNHLY, FYNNEI. This CDR3 is CASSEVGGYNEQFF. The CDR3 coding sequence is TGTGCCAGCAGTGAAGTGGGAGGGTACAATGAGCAGTTCTTC.

V gene TRBV28 combines with J gene TRBJ1-4; TRBD1 matches 7 bases. Per germline, CDR1 MDHEN and CDR2 SYDVKM. CDR3 length: 15 amino acids. J gave up 4 bases and V 4 bases, and 6 bases lay outside the gene matches. This chain's CDR3 is CASSSPGQSNEKLFF. The CDR3 DNA reads TGTGCCAGCAGTTCGCCGGGACAGAGTAATGAAAAACTGTTTTTT.

The chain combines TRBV19 with TRBJ2-5; 12 nucleotides agree with TRBD1. There are 15 residues in the CDR3. V dropped 1 base and J dropped 4; count of bases not matched to a gene: 1. In germline, CDR1 is LNHDA, CDR2 SQIVND (reference sequence). The CDR3 loop is CASSIGDRGRETQYF. For the CDR3, the DNA is TGTGCCAGTAGTATAGGGGACAGGGGGCGAGAGACCCAGTACTTC.

This clone occurred once. V gene TRBV5-1 combines with J gene TRBJ2-7, with D possibly being TRBD2 (7 bases). Trimming took off 5 bases at V and 5 bases at J, with 14 bases between the two ends. There are 13 residues in the CDR3. Per the germline V gene, CDR1 is SGHRS and CDR2 is YFSETQ. Here the CDR3 reads CASSRGASDEQYF. Here the CDR3 DNA reads TGCGCCAGCAGTCGGGGGGCCAGCGACGAGCAGTACTTC.